This T cell receptor (beta chain) was recovered during a study of blood T cells in healthy people across ages. Study-wide results and limits: Comparison with aged donors showed that long-lived donors had more naive CD4+ cells and higher diversity. Age brought a roughly linear fall in TCR beta diversity measured per million T cells.

Concerning this clonotype: The antigen remains undetermined. Relative to the germline gene, one junction end is altered; a read error may explain this.

For the second PCR, which ran for about 7 to 11 cycles, a sample-barcoded 5' primer and a J-beta primer mix were used. In TCRdb, the 5' RACE reads were re-called with MiXCR into one record per CDR3 protein. This table holds some 1.4 million distinct CDR3 sequences, about 40% found once. The sequencing sample was made of blood. This clonotype was sampled from a woman younger than 35 in good health.

As DNA, the CDR3 is TGTGCCAGTAGCTTCGTCGGGCCTCGCACAGATACGCAGTATTTT. Its protein product is CASSFVGPRTDTQYF. This chain uses TRBV7-9 with TRBJ2-3; D ambiguous. Germline V lookup: CDR1 SEHNR, CDR2 FQNEAQ (reference sequence). CDR3 size: 15 residues.